The rows below give T cell receptor beta chains drawn from one sample of a study of response to subunit inactivated influenza vaccine. TCRdb fed the RT-PCR reads into MiXCR, producing one record per CDR3 protein. Found here are fewer than 600,000 distinct CDR3 sequences, approximately 6.9% of them singletons; the top ten hold around 14%. The material was PBMCs from blood, obtained less than 30 months after vaccination. Receptor source: a man in his fifties or sixties who received an inactivated influenza vaccine. CDR3s include the opening cysteine and the closing phenylalanine or tryptophan. A D gene is named only where the DNA matches it firmly. The size entry is marked missing in some rows and otherwise reads once, few, many or a size class.

cdr3_aa: CASSRRTSGANVLTF; cdr3_nt: TGTGCCAGCAGCCGCCGGACTTCTGGGGCCAACGTCCTGACTTTC; j_call: TRBJ2-6; clone_size: -; cdr3_length: 15; v_call: TRBV3-1; d_call: -
cdr3_aa: CASSYIRGRIYNEQFF; cdr3_nt: TGTGCCAGCAGTTATATTCGCGGGCGGATTTACAATGAGCAGTTCTTC; j_call: TRBJ2-1; clone_size: few; cdr3_length: 16; v_call: TRBV6-2/TRBV6-3; d_call: -
cdr3_aa: CSAREAKSYNEQFF; cdr3_nt: TGCAGTGCTAGAGAGGCGAAGTCCTACAATGAGCAGTTCTTC; j_call: TRBJ2-1; clone_size: many; cdr3_length: 14; v_call: TRBV20-1; d_call: -
cdr3_aa: CATSDLSQNQPQHF; cdr3_nt: TGTGCCACCAGTGATTTGTCGCAAAATCAGCCCCAGCATTTT; j_call: TRBJ1-5; clone_size: few; cdr3_length: 14; v_call: TRBV24-1; d_call: -
cdr3_aa: CASSLGDSAYEQYF; cdr3_nt: TGCGCCAGCAGCTTGGGGGACAGCGCCTACGAGCAGTACTTC; j_call: TRBJ2-7; clone_size: many; cdr3_length: 14; v_call: TRBV5-1; d_call: TRBD1
cdr3_aa: CGSCDRGSNQPQHF; cdr3_nt: TGCGGTTCCTGTGACAGGGGTAGCAATCAGCCCCAGCATTTT; j_call: TRBJ1-5; clone_size: few; cdr3_length: 14; v_call: TRBV6-1; d_call: TRBD1
cdr3_aa: CASSLGASGIYNEQFF; cdr3_nt: TGTGCCAGCAGCTTAGGGGCTAGCGGCATCTACAATGAGCAGTTCTTC; j_call: TRBJ2-1; clone_size: many; cdr3_length: 16; v_call: TRBV7-9; d_call: TRBD2
cdr3_aa: CASSQQPAGEQFF; cdr3_nt: TGTGCCAGCAGCCAACAGCCAGCAGGGGAACAGTTCTTC; j_call: TRBJ2-1; clone_size: few; cdr3_length: 13; v_call: TRBV14; d_call: -
cdr3_aa: CASSLDLFNQPQHF; cdr3_nt: TGTGCCAGCAGCTTGGATCTGTTCAATCAGCCCCAGCATTTT; j_call: TRBJ1-5; clone_size: -; cdr3_length: 14; v_call: TRBV5-5; d_call: -
cdr3_aa: CASSQDRTDRRYGYTF; cdr3_nt: TGCGCCAGCAGCCAAGATCGAACCGACAGACGCTATGGCTACACCTTC; j_call: TRBJ1-2; clone_size: few; cdr3_length: 16; v_call: TRBV4-1; d_call: -
cdr3_aa: CASSISPDQPQHF; cdr3_nt: TGTGCCAGCAGCATCAGCCCAGATCAGCCCCAGCATTTT; j_call: TRBJ1-5; clone_size: few; cdr3_length: 13; v_call: TRBV9; d_call: -
cdr3_aa: CASSQDLAGGITDTQYF; cdr3_nt: TGTGCCAGCAGCCAAGATTTGGCAGGGGGGATCACAGATACGCAGTATTTT; j_call: TRBJ2-3; clone_size: many; cdr3_length: 17; v_call: TRBV3-1; d_call: -
cdr3_aa: CSAGSGRVGGELFF; cdr3_nt: TGCAGTGCAGGGAGCGGGAGGGTTGGCGGGGAGCTGTTTTTT; j_call: TRBJ2-2; clone_size: few; cdr3_length: 14; v_call: TRBV20-1; d_call: TRBD2
cdr3_aa: CASSFRVGETQYF; cdr3_nt: TGTGCCAGCAGTTTTAGAGTCGGAGAGACCCAGTACTTC; j_call: TRBJ2-5; clone_size: many; cdr3_length: 13; v_call: TRBV12-3/TRBV12-4; d_call: -
cdr3_aa: CASSLAPLLTGDTEAFF; cdr3_nt: TGTGCCAGCAGTTTGGCCCCGCTCCTGACAGGGGACACTGAAGCTTTCTTT; j_call: TRBJ1-1; clone_size: many; cdr3_length: 17; v_call: TRBV28; d_call: TRBD1
cdr3_aa: CASSLLDRPSQPQHF; cdr3_nt: TGTGCCAGCAGCTTACTTGACAGGCCCAGTCAGCCCCAGCATTTT; j_call: TRBJ1-5; clone_size: few; cdr3_length: 15; v_call: TRBV7-2; d_call: -
cdr3_aa: CASSLGTGGLGEKLFF; cdr3_nt: TGTGCCAGCAGTTTAGGGACAGGGGGCCTTGGTGAAAAACTGTTTTTT; j_call: TRBJ1-4; clone_size: many; cdr3_length: 16; v_call: TRBV12-3/TRBV12-4; d_call: TRBD1
cdr3_aa: CSVEDRTGGMDEQYF; cdr3_nt: TGCAGCGTTGAAGACAGGACAGGGGGAATGGACGAGCAGTACTTC; j_call: TRBJ2-7; clone_size: many; cdr3_length: 15; v_call: TRBV29-1; d_call: TRBD1
cdr3_aa: CSANWEIYNEQFF; cdr3_nt: TGCAGTGCTAATTGGGAGATTTACAATGAGCAGTTCTTC; j_call: TRBJ2-1; clone_size: -; cdr3_length: 13; v_call: TRBV20-1; d_call: -
cdr3_aa: CASSLSTALYGYTF; cdr3_nt: TGTGCCAGCAGCTTATCTACGGCACTTTATGGCTACACCTTC; j_call: TRBJ1-2; clone_size: few; cdr3_length: 14; v_call: TRBV11-2; d_call: -
cdr3_aa: CASSPGRKGVTEAFF; cdr3_nt: TGTGCCAGCTCACCGGGCAGGAAGGGTGTCACTGAAGCTTTCTTT; j_call: TRBJ1-1; clone_size: -; cdr3_length: 15; v_call: TRBV18; d_call: -
cdr3_aa: CASSTGQNSNQPQHF; cdr3_nt: TGTGCCAGCTCCACCGGACAGAATAGCAATCAGCCCCAGCATTTT; j_call: TRBJ1-5; clone_size: -; cdr3_length: 15; v_call: TRBV18; d_call: -
cdr3_aa: CASRRIAGTLSVEQFF; cdr3_nt: TGTGCCAGCAGAAGAATAGCGGGGACCTTATCGGTTGAGCAGTTCTTC; j_call: TRBJ2-1; clone_size: -; cdr3_length: 16; v_call: TRBV12-3/TRBV12-4; d_call: TRBD2
cdr3_aa: CASSLGQGEYEKLFF; cdr3_nt: TGTGCCAGCAGCTTAGGACAGGGTGAATATGAAAAACTGTTTTTT; j_call: TRBJ1-4; clone_size: few; cdr3_length: 15; v_call: TRBV7-9; d_call: TRBD1
cdr3_aa: CASSQDVNGGPWDEQFF; cdr3_nt: TGTGCCAGCAGCCAAGATGTGAACGGGGGGCCGTGGGATGAGCAGTTCTTC; j_call: TRBJ2-1; clone_size: -; cdr3_length: 17; v_call: TRBV4-2; d_call: -
cdr3_aa: CASSVEGGSNEQFF; cdr3_nt: TGTGCCAGCAGCGTAGAAGGCGGATCCAATGAGCAGTTCTTC; j_call: TRBJ2-1; clone_size: -; cdr3_length: 14; v_call: TRBV9; d_call: -
cdr3_aa: CASSPGGQGYQPQHF; cdr3_nt: TGTGCCAGTAGTCCAGGGGGACAGGGGTATCAGCCCCAGCATTTT; j_call: TRBJ1-5; clone_size: few; cdr3_length: 15; v_call: TRBV19; d_call: TRBD1
cdr3_aa: CASSPGAAGAYEQYF; cdr3_nt: TGTGCCAGCTCACCTGGGGCAGCAGGGGCCTACGAGCAGTACTTC; j_call: TRBJ2-7; clone_size: -; cdr3_length: 15; v_call: TRBV18; d_call: -
cdr3_aa: CATSELGGDTQYF; cdr3_nt: TGTGCCACCAGTGAGCTGGGAGGAGATACGCAGTATTTT; j_call: TRBJ2-3; clone_size: many; cdr3_length: 13; v_call: TRBV24-1; d_call: -
cdr3_aa: CAIRISGTGSSYEQYF; cdr3_nt: TGTGCCATCAGAATATCCGGGACAGGTTCCTCCTACGAGCAGTACTTC; j_call: TRBJ2-7; clone_size: -; cdr3_length: 16; v_call: TRBV10-3; d_call: TRBD1
cdr3_aa: CASSLEAGTGYEQYF; cdr3_nt: TGTGCCAGCAGCTTAGAGGCAGGGACCGGCTACGAGCAGTACTTC; j_call: TRBJ2-7; clone_size: -; cdr3_length: 15; v_call: TRBV11-2; d_call: -
cdr3_aa: CSVNSGSSYNEQFF; cdr3_nt: TGCAGCGTGAATAGCGGGAGCTCCTACAATGAGCAGTTCTTC; j_call: TRBJ2-1; clone_size: many; cdr3_length: 14; v_call: TRBV29-1; d_call: TRBD2
cdr3_aa: CASSQRAGGQETQYF; cdr3_nt: TGTGCCAGCAGCCAGAGAGCGGGGGGACAAGAGACCCAGTACTTC; j_call: TRBJ2-5; clone_size: few; cdr3_length: 15; v_call: TRBV4-2; d_call: TRBD2
cdr3_aa: CASSQSKSLGRGGYEQYF; cdr3_nt: TGTGCCAGCAGCCAATCGAAATCTCTCGGAAGGGGAGGTTACGAGCAGTACTTC; j_call: TRBJ2-7; clone_size: -; cdr3_length: 18; v_call: TRBV16; d_call: -
cdr3_aa: CASSGRDRPRDIEQYF; cdr3_nt: TGTGCCAGCAGTGGCCGGGACAGGCCAAGGGATATCGAGCAGTACTTC; j_call: TRBJ2-7; clone_size: few; cdr3_length: 16; v_call: TRBV28; d_call: TRBD1
cdr3_aa: CSASSEAFYEQYF; cdr3_nt: TGCAGTGCTAGCAGCGAGGCCTTTTACGAGCAGTACTTC; j_call: TRBJ2-7; clone_size: few; cdr3_length: 13; v_call: TRBV20-1; d_call: -
cdr3_aa: CASSSGGGHTDTQYF; cdr3_nt: TGTGCCAGCAGTAGTGGCGGGGGGCACACAGATACGCAGTATTTT; j_call: TRBJ2-3; clone_size: -; cdr3_length: 15; v_call: TRBV28; d_call: TRBD2
cdr3_aa: CSASPRQINTGELFF; cdr3_nt: TGCAGTGCTTCCCCCCGACAGATTAACACCGGGGAGCTGTTTTTT; j_call: TRBJ2-2; clone_size: -; cdr3_length: 15; v_call: TRBV20-1; d_call: -
cdr3_aa: CASSPRDSANYGYTF; cdr3_nt: TGTGCCAGCTCACCACGGGACTCAGCTAACTATGGCTACACCTTC; j_call: TRBJ1-2; clone_size: few; cdr3_length: 15; v_call: TRBV18; d_call: -
cdr3_aa: CASSLSSGKSTDTQYF; cdr3_nt: TGCGCCAGCAGCCTCTCTAGCGGGAAAAGCACAGATACGCAGTATTTT; j_call: TRBJ2-3; clone_size: few; cdr3_length: 16; v_call: TRBV4-3; d_call: TRBD2
cdr3_aa: CASSPRTGRTGELFF; cdr3_nt: TGTGCCAGCAGCCCACGGACAGGGCGGACCGGGGAGCTGTTTTTT; j_call: TRBJ2-2; clone_size: -; cdr3_length: 15; v_call: TRBV7-8; d_call: TRBD1
cdr3_aa: CASSSPGAGELFF; cdr3_nt: TGTGCCAGCAGCTCTCCGGGAGCCGGGGAGCTGTTTTTT; j_call: TRBJ2-2; clone_size: -; cdr3_length: 13; v_call: TRBV7-3; d_call: -
cdr3_aa: CASSFGTGYEKLFF; cdr3_nt: TGTGCCAGCAGTTTTGGGACAGGGTATGAAAAACTGTTTTTT; j_call: TRBJ1-4; clone_size: many; cdr3_length: 14; v_call: TRBV12-3/TRBV12-4; d_call: TRBD1
cdr3_aa: CASSSSSATYNEQFF; cdr3_nt: TGTGCCAGCAGCTCGTCTAGCGCAACATACAATGAGCAGTTCTTC; j_call: TRBJ2-1; clone_size: many; cdr3_length: 15; v_call: TRBV7-2; d_call: -
cdr3_aa: CASSPPGGSDIQYF; cdr3_nt: TGTGCCAGCAGCCCCCCGGGGGGTTCGGACATTCAGTACTTC; j_call: TRBJ2-4; clone_size: -; cdr3_length: 14; v_call: TRBV5-6; d_call: TRBD2
cdr3_aa: CATSDFRDRGYQETQYF; cdr3_nt: TGTGCCACCAGTGATTTCCGGGACAGGGGTTACCAAGAGACCCAGTACTTC; j_call: TRBJ2-5; clone_size: many; cdr3_length: 17; v_call: TRBV24-1; d_call: TRBD1
cdr3_aa: CAISSPSAYEQYF; cdr3_nt: TGTGCCATCAGTAGTCCTTCTGCCTACGAGCAGTACTTC; j_call: TRBJ2-7; clone_size: few; cdr3_length: 13; v_call: TRBV10-3; d_call: -